This paragraph reports one TCR beta chain. The data are from a study of shared clonotypes between healthy human individuals. In germline, CDR1 is MNHEY, CDR2 SVGAGI. Trimming cost V 0 bases and J 7 bases, with 6 bases left between them. CDR3 length: 12 amino acids. The table came from immunoSEQ multiplex PCR; TCRdb's copy has only in-frame clones and leaves some out. The top ten clones hold 24% of a sample with about 680,000 clones, approximately 90% of them seen once. Naivety among CD8 cells was defined by CD45RO negativity and positive CCR7 selection, thereby excluding terminally differentiated effector memory CD45RA+ cells.

J is TRBJ2-5 and V is TRBV6-5; D is undetermined. This TCR came from a man in his thirties or forties in good health. The sequencing sample was made of naive CD8+ T cells sorted from blood. The CDR3 region has the DNA TGTGCCAGCAGTTACTCAAAAGGGACCCAGTACTTC. It is translated as CASSYSKGTQYF.